A single sample gave rise to the 23 T cell receptor beta chains below, sequenced in a study of cytomegalovirus exposure and HLA in healthy donors. The PCR made use of 60 Vbeta and 13 Jbeta primers. Only in-frame clones appear in the TCRdb table, and some are missing; sequencing was by immunoSEQ multiplex PCR. The table includes around 160,000 clones, roughly 80% detected once. The sequenced sample was PBMCs. Receptor source: a man aged 50 to 60 in good health and CMV-seropositive.

The V call is TRBV11-2, the J call TRBJ2-5, with 7 bases aligning to TRBD1. The tail of the sequence fits TRBJ2-7 better, so the J call may be wrong. Germline CDR1 and CDR2: SGHAT and FQNNGV. CDR3 size: 15 residues. The CDR3 region has the DNA TGTGCCAGCAGCTCCCAGGGGGATATCTCCTACGAGCAGTACTTC. It yields the protein CASSSQGDISYEQYF.

The chain has TRBV7-2 and TRBJ2-7; 9 nucleotides line up with TRBD2. The ends lost 5 bases at V and 1 base at J; junction bases unmatched: 9. Per germline, CDR1 SGHTA and CDR2 FQGNSA. The CDR3 is 16 residues long. CDR3 amino acids: CASSQDFSGGSYEQYF. The CDR3 region has the DNA TGTGCCAGCAGCCAAGATTTTAGCGGGGGTTCCTACGAGCAGTACTTC.

The rearrangement joins TRBV7-2 to TRBJ2-5; D is perhaps TRBD1 (5 bases). V lost 1 base, J lost 3 bases, and 9 bases lay in between. This CDR3 region has 14 residues. Germline CDR1 reads SGHTA; CDR2 reads FQGNSA. The CDR3 coding sequence is TGTGCCAGCAGCTTAGATACAGGAGAAGAGACCCAGTACTTC. Translated: CASSLDTGEETQYF.

The table lists this clone with a count of one. The chain carries TRBV6-5 and TRBJ1-1; D not certain. V was shortened by 6 bases and J by 8 bases, with 19 bases between the two germline ends. This CDR3 is built from 14 residues. Germline values: CDR1 MNHEY, CDR2 SVGAGI. The DNA of the CDR3 is TGTGCCAGCAGCGAACCCTTGACGGGAACCGAAGCTTTCTTT. Translation: CASSEPLTGTEAFF.

V is TRBV15 and J is TRBJ1-5; D remains ambiguous. V was trimmed by 7 bases and J by 3 bases, leaving 13 bases between them. The CDR3 runs 14 residues. Germline V lookup: CDR1 LNHNV, CDR2 YYDKDF (reference sequence). CDR3 loop: CATTEGANNQPQHF. Here the CDR3 DNA reads TGTGCCACCACCGAGGGTGCAAACAATCAGCCCCAGCATTTT.

This chain joins TRBV5-5 and TRBJ1-1, with D unclear. Deletions cut 4 bases from V and 0 bases from J, with 13 bases between. The CDR3 runs to 15 residues. The germline V gene encodes CDR1 SGHKS and CDR2 YYEKEE (reference sequence). The CDR3 spells CASSLSVLMNTEAFF. The CDR3 DNA reads as TGTGCCAGCAGCCTATCTGTACTGATGAACACTGAAGCTTTCTTT.

This clone showed up just a few times. V is TRBV18 and J is TRBJ2-3, with 7 bases matching TRBD1. The length of the CDR3 is 15 residues. Germline-derived CDR1 and CDR2 are KGHSH and LQKENI. The J segment lost 0 bases and the V segment lost 3 bases, leaving 3 bases of the junction unmatched. The CDR3 loop reads CASSPDRTSTDTQYF. CDR3 bases: TGTGCCAGCTCACCGGACAGGACTAGCACAGATACGCAGTATTTT.

The chain links TRBV19 to TRBJ2-7; no clear D gene. Germline V gene data show CDR1 as LNHDA and CDR2 as SQIVND (reference sequence). The CDR3 is 16 amino acids. V dropped 3 bases and J dropped 2 bases, with 17 bases sitting between them. CDR3 DNA sequence: TGTGCCAGTAGTATCGATCACAGAGCAACTCCCTACGAGCAGTACTTC. Its translation: CASSIDHRATPYEQYF.

The chain combines TRBV5-4 with TRBJ2-2, with TRBD1 as a possible D gene (6 bases). Trimming removed 3 bases at V and 1 base at J, with 10 bases between. CDR3 length: 15 residues. The germline V gene encodes CDR1 SGHNT and CDR2 YYREEE (reference sequence). CDR3 sequence reads: CASSYTQGNTGELFF. As DNA, the CDR3 is TGTGCCAGCAGCTACACACAGGGGAACACCGGGGAGCTGTTTTTT.

This rearrangement joins TRBV28 to TRBJ1-4; TRBD1 might be the D (6 bases). CDR1 is MDHEN and CDR2 is SYDVKM in the germline V gene. V dropped 3 bases and J dropped 3 bases, with 20 bases sitting between them. The CDR3 loop spans 18 amino acids. CDR3 residues: CASSLVRGATWANEKLFF. CDR3 in DNA: TGTGCCAGCAGTTTGGTCAGGGGTGCAACTTGGGCTAATGAAAAACTGTTTTTT.

This chain links TRBV6-1 with TRBJ2-3, with 10 bases aligning to TRBD2. Trimming removed 0 bases from V and 3 bases from J; junction bases left unmatched: 3. Germline CDR1 is MNHNS and CDR2 is SASEGT. This CDR3 comprises 16 residues. DNA for the CDR3: TGTGCCAGCAGTGAAGCGAGGACTAGCGGAACAGATACGCAGTATTTT. Protein sequence: CASSEARTSGTDTQYF.

The chain has TRBV11-2 and TRBJ1-1; 7 nucleotides line up with TRBD1. Trimming took 6 bases from V and 7 from J; bases not matched to a gene: 8. Germline V lookup: CDR1 SGHAT, CDR2 FQNNGV. The CDR3 extends over 13 amino acids. The CDR3 DNA is TGTGCCAGCAGACGCGGGACAGCCTTTGAAGCTTTCTTT. Its protein product is CASRRGTAFEAFF.

The chain carries TRBV28 and TRBJ1-2; 8 bases agree with TRBD1. The J segment lost 6 bases and the V segment lost 5 bases, leaving 11 bases of the junction unmatched. CDR1 is MDHEN, CDR2 SYDVKM, per germline. The CDR3 has 15 amino acids. CDR3 coding DNA: TGTGCCAGCAGTAAGACTCAGGGGGCGCATCATGGCTACACCTTC. This codes for CASSKTQGAHHGYTF.

The CDR3 coding sequence is TGTGCCAGCAGTGGGCAGGGTAGGGCCAATCAGCCCCAGCATTTT. The encoded protein is CASSGQGRANQPQHF. The chain combines TRBV6-1 with TRBJ1-5; D is possibly TRBD1 (5 bases). V lost 4 bases and J 3 bases, leaving 13 bases between the germline ends. Looked up from germline, CDR1 is MNHNS and CDR2 is SASEGT. The CDR3 loop spans 15 amino acids.

This clone was counted a single time. V gene TRBV9 combines with J gene TRBJ2-3; 12 bases line up with TRBD2. Germline CDR1 reads SGDLS; CDR2 reads YYNGEE. The length of the CDR3 is 16 residues. The J segment lost 2 bases and the V segment lost 3 bases, leaving 4 bases of the junction unmatched. CDR3 sequence: CASSAGTSGFTDTQYF. Written as DNA, the CDR3 is TGTGCCAGCAGCGCCGGGACTAGCGGGTTCACAGATACGCAGTATTTT.

J is TRBJ2-7 and V is TRBV5-1; 9 bases are a match to TRBD2. The germline gives CDR1 SGHRS, CDR2 YFSETQ. CDR3 size: 14 residues. V was clipped by 3 bases and J by 5 bases; unmatched bases: 6. The CDR3 nucleotides read TGCGCCAGCAGCTGGGGGGGGACTAGCAACGAGCAGTACTTC. Translated, it gives CASSWGGTSNEQYF.

This clone was seen only once. This chain uses TRBV10-3 with TRBJ2-7, with 7 bases lining up with TRBD1. Germline V lookup: CDR1 ENHRY, CDR2 SYGVKD. This CDR3 contains 13 residues. V was clipped by 3 bases and J by 6 bases; unmatched bases: 5. The CDR3 spells CAISDVTGAEQYF. CDR3 DNA: TGTGCCATCAGTGACGTAACAGGGGCCGAGCAGTACTTC.

The chain recombines TRBV7-2 with TRBJ2-3, with 13 bases lining up with TRBD2. This CDR3 is built from 16 residues. Looked up from germline, CDR1 is SGHTA and CDR2 is FQGNSA. J was trimmed by 2 bases and V by 4 bases; bases with no gene match: 3. The CDR3 region is CASSSTSGGLTDTQYF. The DNA for the CDR3 is TGTGCCAGCAGCTCGACTAGCGGGGGGCTCACAGATACGCAGTATTTT.

V is TRBV9 and J is TRBJ2-1, with D tentatively TRBD1 (6 bases). Per germline, CDR1 SGDLS and CDR2 YYNGEE. This CDR3 region has 15 residues. Trimming took 0 bases from V and 2 from J, leaving 9 bases between them. The CDR3 sequence is CASSVEGGAYNEQFF. The CDR3 nucleotides are TGTGCCAGCAGCGTAGAAGGGGGAGCCTACAATGAGCAGTTCTTC.

The rearrangement uses TRBV27 and TRBJ2-7, with 14 nucleotides matching TRBD2. J lost 3 bases, V lost 4 bases, and 2 bases had no gene match. Germline V gives CDR1 MNHEY, CDR2 SMNVEV (reference sequence). The CDR3 consists of 15 residues. The CDR3 loop is CASSSGTSGGYEQYF. CDR3 sequence (DNA): TGTGCCAGCAGTTCCGGGACTAGCGGGGGCTACGAGCAGTACTTC.

This clone was recorded a few times. The J gene is TRBJ2-6, the V gene TRBV10-3, with TRBD1 matching over 8 bases. The germline gives CDR1 ENHRY, CDR2 SYGVKD. This CDR3 contains 16 residues. With V trimmed by 0 bases and J by 2 bases, 0 bases remained unmatched. CDR3 protein: CAISESDRAGANVLTF. The CDR3 region has the DNA TGTGCCATCAGTGAGTCGGACAGGGCTGGGGCCAACGTCCTGACTTTC.

The CDR3 loop reads CASSLGLYNEQFF. DNA of the CDR3: TGTGCCAGCAGCTTAGGGCTTTATAATGAGCAGTTCTTC. This chain uses TRBV11-2 with TRBJ2-1; D remains unclear. V lost 1 base to trimming and J lost 7 bases, with 8 bases between them. The CDR3 consists of 13 residues. The germline V gene has CDR1 SGHAT and CDR2 FQNNGV.

V is TRBV7-2 and J is TRBJ2-2; a possible D gene is TRBD1 (5 bases). Deletions cut 3 bases from V and 6 bases from J, with 11 bases between. Per germline, CDR1 SGHTA and CDR2 FQGNSA. CDR3 length: 14 amino acids. CDR3: CASSLAGHAGELFF. CDR3 sequence (DNA): TGTGCCAGCAGCTTGGCAGGGCACGCCGGGGAGCTGTTTTTT.